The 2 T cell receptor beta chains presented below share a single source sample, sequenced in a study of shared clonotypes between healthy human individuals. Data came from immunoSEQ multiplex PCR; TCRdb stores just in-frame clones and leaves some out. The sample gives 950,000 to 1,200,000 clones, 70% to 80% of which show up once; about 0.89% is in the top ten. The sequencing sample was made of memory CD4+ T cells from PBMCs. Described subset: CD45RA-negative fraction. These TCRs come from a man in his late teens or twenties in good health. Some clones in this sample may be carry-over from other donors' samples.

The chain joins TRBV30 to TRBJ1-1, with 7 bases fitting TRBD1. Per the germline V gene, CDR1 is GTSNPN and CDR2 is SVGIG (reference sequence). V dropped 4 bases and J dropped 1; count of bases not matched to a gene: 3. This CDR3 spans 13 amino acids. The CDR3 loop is CAWTGQTNTEAFF. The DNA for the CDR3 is TGTGCCTGGACGGGACAGACGAACACTGAAGCTTTCTTT.

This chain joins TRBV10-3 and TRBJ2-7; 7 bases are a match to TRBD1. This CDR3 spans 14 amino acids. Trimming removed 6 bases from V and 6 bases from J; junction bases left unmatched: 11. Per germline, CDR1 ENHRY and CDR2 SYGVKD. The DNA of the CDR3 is TGTGCCATCAGATCCGACAGGGATGAGTCCGAGCAGTACTTC. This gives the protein CAIRSDRDESEQYF.